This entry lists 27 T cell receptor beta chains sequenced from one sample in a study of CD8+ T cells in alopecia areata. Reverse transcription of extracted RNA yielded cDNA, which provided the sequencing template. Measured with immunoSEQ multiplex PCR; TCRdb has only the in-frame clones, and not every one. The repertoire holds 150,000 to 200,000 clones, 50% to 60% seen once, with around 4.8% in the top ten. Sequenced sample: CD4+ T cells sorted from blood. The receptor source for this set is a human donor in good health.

The CDR3 sequence: CASSGNLGATYEQYF. In nucleotides, the CDR3 is TGTGCCAGTAGTGGGAATCTCGGGGCTACCTACGAGCAGTACTTC. V gene TRBV19 combines with J gene TRBJ2-7; the D call may be TRBD1 or TRBD2 (5 bases each). CDR1 is LNHDA and CDR2 is SQIVND in the germline V gene (reference sequence). The V gene lost 5 bases and the J gene lost 2 bases, with 16 bases spanning the gap. The CDR3 loop spans 15 amino acids.

The CDR3, as DNA: TGTGCCAGCAGCGTAGACCCTAGCGGGAGCAACACCGGGGAGCTGTTTTTT. Its translation is CASSVDPSGSNTGELFF. This chain links TRBV9 with TRBJ2-2; 10 nucleotides agree with TRBD2. CDR3 length equals 17 residues. From germline, CDR1 is SGDLS and CDR2 YYNGEE. The J segment lost 2 bases and the V segment lost 0 bases, leaving 4 bases of the junction unmatched.

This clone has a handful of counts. The CDR3 here is CAILAGGSDEQYF. Here the CDR3 DNA reads TGTGCCATCCTAGCGGGAGGATCTGACGAGCAGTACTTC. The V gene is TRBV10-3, the J gene TRBJ2-7; 11 positions match TRBD2. With V trimmed by 8 bases and J by 5 bases, 5 bases remained unmatched. Germline CDR1 ENHRY, CDR2 SYGVKD. This CDR3 is built from 13 residues.

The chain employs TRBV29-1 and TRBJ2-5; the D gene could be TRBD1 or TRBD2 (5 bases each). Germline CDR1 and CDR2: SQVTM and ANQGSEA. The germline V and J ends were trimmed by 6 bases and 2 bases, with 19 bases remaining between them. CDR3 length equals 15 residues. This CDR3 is CSVSGSGRGQETQYF. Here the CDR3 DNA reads TGCAGCGTGTCGGGGTCAGGGAGAGGACAAGAGACCCAGTACTTC.

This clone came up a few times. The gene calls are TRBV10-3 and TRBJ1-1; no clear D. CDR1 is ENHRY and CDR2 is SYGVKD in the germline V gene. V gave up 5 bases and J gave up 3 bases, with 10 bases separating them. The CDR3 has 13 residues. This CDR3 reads CAISPASDTEAFF. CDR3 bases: TGTGCCATCAGTCCTGCCTCGGACACTGAAGCTTTCTTT.

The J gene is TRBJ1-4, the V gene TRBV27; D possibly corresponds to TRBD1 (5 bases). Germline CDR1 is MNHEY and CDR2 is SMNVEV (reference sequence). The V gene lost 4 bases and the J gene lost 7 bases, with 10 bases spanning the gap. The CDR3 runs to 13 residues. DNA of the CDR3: TGTGCCAGCAGTTATTCGACAGTTGAAAAACTGTTTTTT. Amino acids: CASSYSTVEKLFF.

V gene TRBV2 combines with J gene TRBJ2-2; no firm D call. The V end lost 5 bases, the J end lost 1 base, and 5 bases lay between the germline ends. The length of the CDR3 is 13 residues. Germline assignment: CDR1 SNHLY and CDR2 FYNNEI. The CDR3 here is CASSSVNTGELFF. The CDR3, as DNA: TGTGCCAGCAGTTCAGTGAACACCGGGGAGCTGTTTTTT.

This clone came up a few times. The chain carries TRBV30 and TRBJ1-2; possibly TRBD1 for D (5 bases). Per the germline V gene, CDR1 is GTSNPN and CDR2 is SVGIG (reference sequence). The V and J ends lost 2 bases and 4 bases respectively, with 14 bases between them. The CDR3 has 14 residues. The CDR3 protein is CAWSSGALGYGYTF. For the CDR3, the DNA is TGTGCCTGGAGTAGCGGGGCCCTAGGCTATGGCTACACCTTC. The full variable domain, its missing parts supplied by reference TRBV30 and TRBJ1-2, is SQTIHQWPATLVQPVGSPLSLECTVEGTSNPNLYWYRQAAGRGLQLLFYSVGIGQISSEVPQNLSASRPQDRQFILSSKKLLLSDSGFYLCAWSSGALGYGYTFGSGTRLTVV.

The CDR3 region is CASSSGTGRETQYF. The CDR3 nucleotides are TGTGCCAGCAGTTCCGGCACAGGGCGAGAGACCCAGTACTTC. J is TRBJ2-5 and V is TRBV28, with D possibly matching TRBD1 (6 bases). Trimming took off 4 bases at V and 4 bases at J, with 13 bases between the two ends. CDR3 length equals 14 residues. From germline, CDR1 is MDHEN and CDR2 SYDVKM.

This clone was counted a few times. As DNA, the CDR3 is TGTGCCAGCAGTCGCGACTACACCGGGGAGCTGTTTTTT. Translating gives CASSRDYTGELFF. The chain recombines TRBV7-2 with TRBJ2-2; D unclear. Germline values: CDR1 SGHTA, CDR2 FQGNSA. The V and J ends lost 6 bases and 3 bases respectively, with 8 bases between them. The CDR3 sequence is 13 residues long.

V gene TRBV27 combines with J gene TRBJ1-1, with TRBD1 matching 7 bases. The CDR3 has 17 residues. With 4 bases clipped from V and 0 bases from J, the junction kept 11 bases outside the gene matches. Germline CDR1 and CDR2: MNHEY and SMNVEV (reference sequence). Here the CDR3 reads CASSSRWRGRMNTEAFF. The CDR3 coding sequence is TGTGCCAGCAGTTCCCGATGGAGGGGGCGCATGAACACTGAAGCTTTCTTT.

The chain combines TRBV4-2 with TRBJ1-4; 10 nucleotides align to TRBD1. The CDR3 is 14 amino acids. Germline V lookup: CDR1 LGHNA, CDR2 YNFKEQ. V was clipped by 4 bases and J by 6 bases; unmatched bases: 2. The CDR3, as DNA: TGTGCCAGCAGCCTTGGGACAGGGGATGAAAAACTGTTTTTT. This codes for CASSLGTGDEKLFF.

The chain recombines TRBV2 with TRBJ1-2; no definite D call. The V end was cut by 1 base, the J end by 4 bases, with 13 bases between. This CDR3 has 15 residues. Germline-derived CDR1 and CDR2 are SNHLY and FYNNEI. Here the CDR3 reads CASSEEVRTIYGYTF. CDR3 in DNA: TGTGCCAGCAGTGAAGAAGTACGAACTATCTATGGCTACACCTTC.

CDR3 bases: TGCAGCGTTTCTCTAGCGGGAATCGGGGAGCTGTTTTTT. It encodes CSVSLAGIGELFF. The V gene is TRBV29-1, the J gene TRBJ2-2; 9 bases align to TRBD2. The germline V gene has CDR1 SQVTM and CDR2 ANQGSEA. This CDR3 has 13 residues. The V segment lost 5 bases and the J segment 7 bases; nucleotides outside the gene matches: 5.

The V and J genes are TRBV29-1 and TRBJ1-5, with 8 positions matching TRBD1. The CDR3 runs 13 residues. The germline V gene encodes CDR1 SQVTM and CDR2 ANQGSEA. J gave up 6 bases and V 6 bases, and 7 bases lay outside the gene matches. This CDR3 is CSVLQGGSQPQHF. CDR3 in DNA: TGCAGCGTACTACAGGGGGGGAGTCAGCCCCAGCATTTT.

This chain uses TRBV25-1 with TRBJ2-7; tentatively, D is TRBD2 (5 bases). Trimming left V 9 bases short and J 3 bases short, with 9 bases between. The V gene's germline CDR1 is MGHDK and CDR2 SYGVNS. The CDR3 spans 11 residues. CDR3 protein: CASGLIYEQYF. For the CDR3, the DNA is TGTGCCAGTGGACTCATCTACGAGCAGTACTTC.

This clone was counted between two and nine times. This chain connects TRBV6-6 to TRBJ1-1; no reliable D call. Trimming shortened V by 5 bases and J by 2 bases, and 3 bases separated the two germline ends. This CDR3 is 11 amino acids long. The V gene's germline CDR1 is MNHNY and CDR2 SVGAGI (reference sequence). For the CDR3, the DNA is TGTGCCAGCAGTCGAAACACTGAAGCTTTCTTT. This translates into CASSRNTEAFF.

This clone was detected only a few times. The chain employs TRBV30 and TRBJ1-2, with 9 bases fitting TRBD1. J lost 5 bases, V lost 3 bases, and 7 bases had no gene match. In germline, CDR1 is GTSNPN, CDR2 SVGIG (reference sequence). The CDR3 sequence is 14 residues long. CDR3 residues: CAWRGTGTKYGYTF. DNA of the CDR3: TGTGCCTGGAGGGGGACAGGGACGAAGTATGGCTACACCTTC.

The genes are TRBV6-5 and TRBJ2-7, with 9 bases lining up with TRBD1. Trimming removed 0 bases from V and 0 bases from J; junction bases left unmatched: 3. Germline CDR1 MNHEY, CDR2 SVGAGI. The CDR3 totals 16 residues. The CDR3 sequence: CASSYSRTGDSYEQYF. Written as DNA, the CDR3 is TGTGCCAGCAGTTACTCCAGGACAGGGGACTCCTACGAGCAGTACTTC.

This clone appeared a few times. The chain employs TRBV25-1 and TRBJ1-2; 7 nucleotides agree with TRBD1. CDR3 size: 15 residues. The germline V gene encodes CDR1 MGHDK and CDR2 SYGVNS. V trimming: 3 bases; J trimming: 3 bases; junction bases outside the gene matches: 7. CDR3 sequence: CASSEGDRDYYGYTF. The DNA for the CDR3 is TGTGCCAGCAGTGAGGGAGACAGGGATTACTATGGCTACACCTTC.

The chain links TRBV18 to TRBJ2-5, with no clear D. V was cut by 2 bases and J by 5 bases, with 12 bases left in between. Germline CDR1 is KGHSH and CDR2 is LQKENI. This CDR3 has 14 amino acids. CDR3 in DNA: TGTGCCAGCTCACCAGTCTCTGGCGGCGAGACCCAGTACTTC. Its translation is CASSPVSGGETQYF.

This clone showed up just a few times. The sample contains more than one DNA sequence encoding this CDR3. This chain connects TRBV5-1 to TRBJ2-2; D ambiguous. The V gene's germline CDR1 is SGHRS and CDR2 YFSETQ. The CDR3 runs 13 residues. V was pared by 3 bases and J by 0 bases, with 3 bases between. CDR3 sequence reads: CASSSANTGELFF. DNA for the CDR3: TGCGCCAGCAGCTCCGCGAACACCGGGGAGCTGTTTTTT.

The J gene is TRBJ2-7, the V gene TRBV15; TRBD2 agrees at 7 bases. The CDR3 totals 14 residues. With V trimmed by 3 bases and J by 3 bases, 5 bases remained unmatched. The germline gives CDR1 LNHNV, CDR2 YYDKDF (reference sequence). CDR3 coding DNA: TGTGCCACCAGCAGGACGGCGGGGGTCTACGAGCAGTACTTC. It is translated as CATSRTAGVYEQYF.

The CDR3 DNA is TGTGCCAGCAGCCCTGATTTTACTACTAACACTGAAGCTTTCTTT. Translating gives CASSPDFTTNTEAFF. The rearrangement joins TRBV14 to TRBJ1-1; no reliable D call. The germline V gene has CDR1 SGHDN and CDR2 FVKESK. The CDR3 is made up of 15 amino acids. Trimming left V 4 bases short and J 2 bases short, with 14 bases between. Full variable domain (missing parts from reference TRBV14 and TRBJ1-1): EAGVTQFPSHSVIEKGQTVTLRCDPISGHDNLYWYRRVMGKEIKFLLHFVKESKQDESGMPNNRFLAERTGGTYSTLKVQPAELEDSGVYFCASSPDFTTNTEAFFGQGTRLTVV.

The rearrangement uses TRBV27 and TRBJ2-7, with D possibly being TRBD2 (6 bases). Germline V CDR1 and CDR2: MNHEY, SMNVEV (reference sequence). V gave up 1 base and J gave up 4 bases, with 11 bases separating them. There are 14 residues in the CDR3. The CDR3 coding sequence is TGTGCCAGCAGTTTATTCAGCGGGCCATACGAGCAGTACTTC. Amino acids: CASSLFSGPYEQYF.

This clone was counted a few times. CDR3 nucleotides: TGTGCCAGCAGAAAGGGTTGGGGGGGAAACTATGGCTACACCTTC. Translating it yields CASRKGWGGNYGYTF. The chain employs TRBV27 and TRBJ1-2; a possible D gene is TRBD1 (5 bases). This CDR3 is built from 15 residues. From germline, CDR1 is MNHEY and CDR2 SMNVEV (reference sequence). Between the trimmed V and J ends, which lost 6 bases and 2 bases, there was a span of 16 bases.

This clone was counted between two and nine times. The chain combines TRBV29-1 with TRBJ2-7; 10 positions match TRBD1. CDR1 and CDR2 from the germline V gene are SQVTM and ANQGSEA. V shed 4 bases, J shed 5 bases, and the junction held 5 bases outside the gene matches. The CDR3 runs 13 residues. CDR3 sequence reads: CSVARDRGDEQYF. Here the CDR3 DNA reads TGCAGCGTTGCCCGGGACAGGGGCGACGAGCAGTACTTC.